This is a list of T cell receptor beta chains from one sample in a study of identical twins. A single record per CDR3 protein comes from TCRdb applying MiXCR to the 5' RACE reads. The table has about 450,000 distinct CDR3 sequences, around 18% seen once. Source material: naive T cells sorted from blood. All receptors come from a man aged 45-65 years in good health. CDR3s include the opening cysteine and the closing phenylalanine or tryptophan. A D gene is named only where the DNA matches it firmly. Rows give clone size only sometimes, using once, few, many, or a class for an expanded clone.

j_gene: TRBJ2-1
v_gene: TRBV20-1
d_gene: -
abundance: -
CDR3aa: CSARRYNEQFF
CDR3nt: TGCAGTGCTAGGAGGTACAATGAGCAGTTCTTC

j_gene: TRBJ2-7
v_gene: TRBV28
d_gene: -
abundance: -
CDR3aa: CASSHREYEQYF
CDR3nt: TGTGCCAGCAGTCACAGGGAGTACGAGCAGTACTTC

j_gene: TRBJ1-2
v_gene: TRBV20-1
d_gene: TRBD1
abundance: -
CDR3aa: CSARDFPKGARYGYTF
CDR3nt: TGCAGTGCTAGAGATTTTCCTAAGGGGGCTAGGTATGGCTACACCTTC

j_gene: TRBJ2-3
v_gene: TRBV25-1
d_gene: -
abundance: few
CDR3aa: CASSPLLAGGGQGKAYPDTQYF
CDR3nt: TGTGCCAGCAGTCCCTTATTGGCCGGCGGCGGGCAGGGGAAGGCCTACCCGGATACGCAGTATTTT

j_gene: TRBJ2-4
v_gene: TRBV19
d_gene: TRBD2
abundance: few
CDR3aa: CASSLQTSGGTKNIQYF
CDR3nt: TGTGCCAGTAGTCTCCAGACTAGCGGGGGCACCAAAAACATTCAGTACTTC

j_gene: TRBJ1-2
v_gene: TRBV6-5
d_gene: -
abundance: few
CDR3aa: CASSNPDGYGYTF
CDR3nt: TGTGCCAGCAGTAACCCGGACGGCTATGGCTACACCTTC

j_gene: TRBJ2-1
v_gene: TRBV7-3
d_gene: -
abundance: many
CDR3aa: CASSSGLSSYNEQFF
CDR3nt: TGTGCCAGCAGCTCCGGACTGAGCTCCTACAATGAGCAGTTCTTC

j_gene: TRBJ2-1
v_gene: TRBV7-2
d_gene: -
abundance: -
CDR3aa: CASSSVQGEQFF
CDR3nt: TGTGCCAGCAGCTCGGTACAGGGTGAGCAGTTCTTC

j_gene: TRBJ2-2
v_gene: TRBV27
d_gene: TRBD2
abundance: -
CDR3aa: CASSLIAGGGTGELFF
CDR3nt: TGTGCCAGCAGTCTCATAGCGGGAGGAGGCACCGGGGAGCTGTTTTTT

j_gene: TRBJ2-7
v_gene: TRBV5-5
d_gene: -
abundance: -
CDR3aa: CASSLEPYEQYF
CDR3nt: TGTGCCAGCAGCTTGGAGCCCTACGAGCAGTACTTC

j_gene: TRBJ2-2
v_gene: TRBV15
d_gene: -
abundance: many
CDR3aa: CATSREPGFDTGELFF
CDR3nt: TGTGCCACCAGCAGGGAACCAGGGTTCGACACCGGGGAGCTGTTTTTT

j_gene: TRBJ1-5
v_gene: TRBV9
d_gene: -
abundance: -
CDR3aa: CTRGGDRDQPQHF
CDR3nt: TGTACGAGGGGAGGGGATAGAGATCAGCCCCAGCATTTT

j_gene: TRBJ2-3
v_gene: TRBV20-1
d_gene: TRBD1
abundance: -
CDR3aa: CSARGQGLVSTDTQYF
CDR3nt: TGCAGTGCTAGAGGACAGGGCTTGGTGAGCACAGATACGCAGTATTTT

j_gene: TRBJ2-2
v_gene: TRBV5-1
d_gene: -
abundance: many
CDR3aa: CASSLAWANTGELFF
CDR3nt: TGCGCCAGCAGCTTGGCCTGGGCTAACACCGGGGAGCTGTTTTTT

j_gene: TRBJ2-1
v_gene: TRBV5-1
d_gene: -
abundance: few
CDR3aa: CASSLQKSTTEQFF
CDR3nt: TGCGCCAGCAGCCTCCAGAAATCGACTACCGAGCAGTTCTTC

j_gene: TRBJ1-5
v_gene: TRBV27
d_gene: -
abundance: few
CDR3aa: CASSEMDKSTFNQPQHF
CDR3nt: TGTGCCAGCAGTGAGATGGATAAGTCCACCTTCAATCAGCCCCAGCATTTT

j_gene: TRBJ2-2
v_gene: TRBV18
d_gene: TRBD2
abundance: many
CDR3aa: CASSPGLADTGELFF
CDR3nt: TGTGCCAGCTCACCGGGACTAGCAGACACCGGGGAGCTGTTTTTT

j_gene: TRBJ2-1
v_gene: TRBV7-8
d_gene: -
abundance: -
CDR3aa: CASRQIHGGDNEQFF
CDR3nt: TGTGCCAGCAGGCAAATCCATGGTGGCGACAATGAGCAGTTCTTC

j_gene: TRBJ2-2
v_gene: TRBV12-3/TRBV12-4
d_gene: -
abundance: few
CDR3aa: CASSGQENTGELFF
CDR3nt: TGTGCCAGCAGTGGTCAGGAAAACACCGGGGAGCTGTTTTTT

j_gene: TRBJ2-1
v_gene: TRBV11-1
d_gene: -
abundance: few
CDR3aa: CASRLSPYNEQFF
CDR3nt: TGTGCCAGCAGACTCAGTCCTTACAATGAGCAGTTCTTC

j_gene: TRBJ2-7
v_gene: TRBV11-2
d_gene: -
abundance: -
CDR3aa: CASAKLGQTYYEQYF
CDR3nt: TGTGCCAGCGCTAAGTTAGGACAGACTTACTACGAGCAGTACTTC

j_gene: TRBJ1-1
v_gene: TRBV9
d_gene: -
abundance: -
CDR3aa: CASSVGGGDTEAFF
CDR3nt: TGTGCCAGCAGCGTAGGTGGGGGGGACACTGAAGCTTTCTTT

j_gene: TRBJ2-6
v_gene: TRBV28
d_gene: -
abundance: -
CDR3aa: CASSSTDWYTSGANVLTF
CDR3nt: TGTGCCAGCAGTTCGACGGACTGGTACACCTCTGGGGCCAACGTCCTGACTTTC

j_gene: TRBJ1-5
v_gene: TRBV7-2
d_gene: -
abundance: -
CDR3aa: CASSPTGSSNQPQHF
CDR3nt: TGTGCCAGCAGCCCCACCGGCAGTAGCAATCAGCCCCAGCATTTT

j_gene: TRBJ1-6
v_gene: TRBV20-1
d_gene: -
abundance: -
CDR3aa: CSASSSGFKSGNSPLHF
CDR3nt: TGCAGTGCTAGCTCTTCTGGGTTTAAATCAGGGAATTCACCCCTCCACTTT

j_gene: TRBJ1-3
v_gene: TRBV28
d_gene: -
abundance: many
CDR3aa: CASRIGGSGNTIYF
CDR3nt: TGTGCCAGCAGGATCGGGGGCTCTGGAAACACCATATATTTT

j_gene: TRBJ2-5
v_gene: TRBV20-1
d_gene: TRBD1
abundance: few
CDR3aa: CSATRGQPETQYF
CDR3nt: TGCAGTGCTACCAGGGGGCAGCCAGAGACCCAGTACTTC

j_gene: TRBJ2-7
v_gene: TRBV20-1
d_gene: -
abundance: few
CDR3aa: CSATDRIAVVQYF
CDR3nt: TGCAGTGCTACAGACAGGATCGCAGTGGTCCAGTACTTC

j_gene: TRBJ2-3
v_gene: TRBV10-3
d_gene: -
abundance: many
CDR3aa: CATSSGDTDTQYF
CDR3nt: TGTGCCACCTCTTCGGGGGATACAGATACGCAGTATTTT

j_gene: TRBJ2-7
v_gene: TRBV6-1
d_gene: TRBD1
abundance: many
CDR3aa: CASSRGTGDFYEQYF
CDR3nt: TGTGCCAGCAGTAGGGGGACAGGGGATTTCTACGAGCAGTACTTC

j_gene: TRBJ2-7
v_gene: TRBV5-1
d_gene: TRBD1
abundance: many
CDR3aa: CASKRLGQGIYEQYF
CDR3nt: TGCGCCAGCAAGCGGCTGGGACAGGGTATCTACGAGCAGTACTTC

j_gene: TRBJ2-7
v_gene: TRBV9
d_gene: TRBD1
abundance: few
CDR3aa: CASSPKDRGGHEQYF
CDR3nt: TGTGCCAGCAGCCCTAAGGACAGGGGTGGACACGAGCAGTACTTC

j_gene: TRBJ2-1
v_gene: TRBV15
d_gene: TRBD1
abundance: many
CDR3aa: CATSSPLGQYNEQFF
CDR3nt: TGTGCCACCAGCAGCCCCCTGGGACAGTACAATGAGCAGTTCTTC

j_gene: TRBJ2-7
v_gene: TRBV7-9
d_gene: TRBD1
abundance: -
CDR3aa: CASSLVQGGSEQYF
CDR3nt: TGTGCCAGCAGCTTAGTACAGGGGGGAAGCGAGCAGTACTTC

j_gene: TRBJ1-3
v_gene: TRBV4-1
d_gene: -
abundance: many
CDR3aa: CASSQDLGVGNTIYF
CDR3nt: TGCGCCAGCAGCCAAGATTTGGGGGTTGGAAACACCATATATTTT

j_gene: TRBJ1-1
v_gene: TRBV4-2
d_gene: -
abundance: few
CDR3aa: CASSQGFGPTTEAFF
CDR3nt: TGTGCCAGCAGCCAAGGGTTTGGACCGACCACTGAAGCTTTCTTT

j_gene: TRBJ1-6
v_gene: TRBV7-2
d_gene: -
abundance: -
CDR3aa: CASRQRQIYNSPLHF
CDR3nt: TGTGCCAGCAGACAAAGGCAAATCTATAATTCACCCCTCCACTTT

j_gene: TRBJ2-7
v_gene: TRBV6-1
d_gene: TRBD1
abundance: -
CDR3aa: CASSRLGQFAYEQYF
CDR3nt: TGTGCCAGCAGCCGACTGGGACAGTTTGCCTACGAGCAGTACTTC

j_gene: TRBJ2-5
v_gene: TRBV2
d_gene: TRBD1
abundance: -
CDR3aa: CASGTVQETQYF
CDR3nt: TGTGCCAGCGGGACAGTCCAAGAGACCCAGTACTTC

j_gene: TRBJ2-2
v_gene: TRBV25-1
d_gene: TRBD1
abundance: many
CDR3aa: CASSAGGARTGELFF
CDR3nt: TGTGCCAGCAGCGCAGGGGGCGCCCGGACCGGGGAGCTGTTTTTT

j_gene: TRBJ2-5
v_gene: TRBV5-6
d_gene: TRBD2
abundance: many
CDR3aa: CASSLNSAGGPDETQYF
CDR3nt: TGTGCCAGCAGCCTAAATTCGGCGGGGGGGCCCGACGAGACCCAGTACTTC

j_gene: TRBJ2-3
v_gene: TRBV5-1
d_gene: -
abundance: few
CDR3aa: CASSLGQGRDTQYF
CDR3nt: TGCGCCAGCAGCTTGGGGCAGGGAAGAGATACGCAGTATTTT

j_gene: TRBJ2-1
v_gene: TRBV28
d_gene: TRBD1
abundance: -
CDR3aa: CASTPGTGPNEQFF
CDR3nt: TGTGCCAGCACCCCCGGGACAGGGCCCAATGAGCAGTTCTTC

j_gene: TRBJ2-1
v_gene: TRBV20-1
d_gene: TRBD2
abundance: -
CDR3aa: CSARDILAGNNEQFF
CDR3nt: TGCAGTGCTAGAGATATACTAGCGGGAAACAATGAGCAGTTCTTC

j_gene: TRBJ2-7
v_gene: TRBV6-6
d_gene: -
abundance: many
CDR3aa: CASSYGSGGLQYF
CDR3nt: TGTGCCAGCAGTTACGGTTCCGGGGGCCTACAGTACTTC

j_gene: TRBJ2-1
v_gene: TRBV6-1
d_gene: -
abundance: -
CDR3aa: CASSEAGGKGGGGQFF
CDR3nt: TGTGCCAGCAGTGAAGCTGGGGGCAAGGGCGGAGGGGGGCAGTTCTTC

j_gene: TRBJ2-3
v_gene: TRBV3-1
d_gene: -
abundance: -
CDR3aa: CASTGKISFQVTDTQYF
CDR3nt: TGTGCCAGTACCGGGAAGATTTCGTTTCAGGTCACAGATACGCAGTATTTT

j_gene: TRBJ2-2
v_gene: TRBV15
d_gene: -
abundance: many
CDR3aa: CATSWGSGNTGELFF
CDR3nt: TGTGCCACCAGCTGGGGTAGCGGCAACACCGGGGAGCTGTTTTTT

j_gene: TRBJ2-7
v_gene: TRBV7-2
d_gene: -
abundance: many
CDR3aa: CASSSPPAYEQYF
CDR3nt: TGTGCCAGCAGCTCACCCCCCGCATACGAGCAGTACTTC

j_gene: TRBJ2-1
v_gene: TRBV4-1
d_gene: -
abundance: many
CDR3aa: CASSQETGSSYNEQFF
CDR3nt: TGCGCCAGCAGCCAAGAAACGGGTAGCTCCTACAATGAGCAGTTCTTC